This T cell receptor beta chain was profiled in a study of CD8 T cells in Susac syndrome. Random-hexamer reverse transcription was applied to roughly 0.5 to 1 ug RNA. Using its own MiXCR run on the immunoSEQ multiplex PCR reads, TCRdb lists one record per CDR3 protein. The repertoire holds a few hundred thousand distinct CDR3 sequences, 85% seen once, with about 0.12% in the top ten. Material for sequencing was CD8+ T cells from PBMCs. This clonotype was obtained from a human donor with multiple sclerosis.

DNA of the CDR3: TGTGCCATCAGCGCCGGTTCCCGACTAGCGGGAGCGTGGACCGGGGAGCTGTTTTTT. It translates to CAISAGSRLAGAWTGELFF. V gene TRBV10-3 combines with J gene TRBJ2-2, with 12 nucleotides matching TRBD2. The CDR3 is 19 residues long. The germline CDR1 and CDR2 sequences are ENHRY and SYGVKD. V lost 6 bases and J lost 5; bases outside the gene matches: 16.